The T cell receptor (beta chain) described here comes from a study of vaccination and CD4 T cells after COVID-19. This CDR3 is built from 15 residues. Germline CDR1 SGHAT, CDR2 FQNNGV. V trimming: 1 base; J trimming: 9 bases; junction bases outside the gene matches: 6. Worth noting for this clonotype: Its antigen is still unknown.

Sequencing of DNA taken from cultured CD4+ T cells relied on the Oncomine TCR Beta short-read assay. From the PCR reads, TCRdb called clonotypes with MiXCR, one entry per CDR3 protein. The table shows fewer than 9,500 distinct CDR3 sequences, with 61% occurring only once. Treatment defined: approximately 9-day PBMC culture with coronavirus spike peptide pools or control peptides (ViraFEST assay). The material sequenced was CD4+ T cells from blood, cultured in vitro. The chain joins TRBV11-2 to TRBJ2-1, with 10 bases fitting TRBD1. The origin of this receptor is a human donor who had recovered from COVID-19. CDR3 DNA sequence: TGTGCCAGCAGCTTAGGCCTCGGACAGGGGGGTGAGCAGTTCTTC. Its protein product is CASSLGLGQGGEQFF. The variable domain in full, with the rest retrieved from reference TRBV11-2 and TRBJ2-1, is EAGVAQSPRYKIIEKRQSVAFWCNPISGHATLYWYQQILGQGPKLLIQFQNNGVVDDSQLPKDRFSAERLKGVDSTLKIQPAKLEDSAVYLCASSLGLGQGGEQFFGPGTRLTVL.